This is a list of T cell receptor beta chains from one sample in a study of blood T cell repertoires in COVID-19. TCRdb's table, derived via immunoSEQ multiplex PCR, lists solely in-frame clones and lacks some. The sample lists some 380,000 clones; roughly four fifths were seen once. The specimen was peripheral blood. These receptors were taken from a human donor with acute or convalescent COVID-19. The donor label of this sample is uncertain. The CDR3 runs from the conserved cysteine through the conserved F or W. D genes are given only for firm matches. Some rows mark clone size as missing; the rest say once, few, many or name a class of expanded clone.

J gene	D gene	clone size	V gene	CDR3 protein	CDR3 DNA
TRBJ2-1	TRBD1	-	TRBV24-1	CATSEAGQGYNEQFF	TGTGCCACCAGTGAAGCGGGACAGGGCTACAATGAGCAGTTCTTC
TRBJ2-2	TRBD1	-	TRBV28	CASLGQTNTGELFF	TGTGCCAGCCTGGGACAGACGAACACCGGGGAGCTGTTTTTT
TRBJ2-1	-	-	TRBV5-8	CASSLVVTSYNEQFF	TGTGCCAGCAGCTTGGTTGTGACTAGCTACAATGAGCAGTTCTTC
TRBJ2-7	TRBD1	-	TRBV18	CASSPRGQGTYEQYF	TGTGCCAGCTCACCCCGGGGACAGGGCACCTACGAGCAGTACTTC
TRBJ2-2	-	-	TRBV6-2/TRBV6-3	CASSRSRGVGTGELFF	TGTGCCAGCAGTCGCTCCAGGGGTGTGGGCACCGGGGAGCTGTTTTTT
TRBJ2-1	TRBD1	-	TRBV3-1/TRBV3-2	CASSQGPRRTGSNEQFF	TGTGCCAGCAGCCAAGGGCCCCGTAGGACAGGGTCAAATGAGCAGTTCTTC
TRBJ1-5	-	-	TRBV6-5	CASSDSLNQPQHF	TGTGCCAGCAGCGACAGTCTCAATCAGCCCCAGCATTTT
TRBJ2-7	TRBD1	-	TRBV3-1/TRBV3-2	CASSNRGSSYEQYF	TGTGCCAGCAGCAACAGGGGGAGCTCCTACGAGCAGTACTTC
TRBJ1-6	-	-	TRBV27	CASSLIPGWGGNSPLHF	TGTGCCAGCAGTTTAATTCCCGGATGGGGGGGTAATTCACCCCTCCACTTT
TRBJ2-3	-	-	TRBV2	CASSQVGDTQYF	TGTGCCAGCAGCCAGGTCGGAGATACGCAGTATTTT
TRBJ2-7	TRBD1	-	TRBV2	CASSGQGFRSDEQYF	TGTGCCAGCAGTGGACAGGGCTTTCGGTCGGACGAGCAGTACTTC
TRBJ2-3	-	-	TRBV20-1	CSAKQGPQYF	TGCAGTGCTAAACAGGGTCCGCAGTATTTT
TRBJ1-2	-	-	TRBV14	CASSQVTGPGRGYTF	TGTGCCAGCAGCCAAGTGACAGGACCGGGAAGGGGCTACACCTTC
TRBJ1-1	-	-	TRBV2	CASIRGPSTEAFF	TGTGCCAGCATCAGGGGCCCGAGCACTGAAGCTTTCTTT
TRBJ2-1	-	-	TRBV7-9	CASSSLANEQFF	TGTGCCAGCAGCTCACTAGCTAATGAGCAGTTCTTC
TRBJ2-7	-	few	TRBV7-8	CASSFQGSYEQYF	TGTGCCAGCAGCTTTCAGGGCTCCTACGAGCAGTACTTC
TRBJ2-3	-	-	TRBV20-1	CSASSAATFTDTQYF	TGCAGTGCTAGTTCGGCGGCCACCTTCACAGATACGCAGTATTTT
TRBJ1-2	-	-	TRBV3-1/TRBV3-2	CASSQGGANYGYTF	TGTGCCAGCAGCCAAGGGGGAGCTAACTATGGCTACACCTTC
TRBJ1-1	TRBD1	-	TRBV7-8	CASSLNRGRNTEAFF	TGTGCCAGCAGCCTCAACAGGGGGCGGAACACTGAAGCTTTCTTT
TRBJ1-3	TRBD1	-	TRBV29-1	CSGMDRGAGNTIYF	TGCAGCGGGATGGACAGGGGGGCTGGAAACACCATATATTTT
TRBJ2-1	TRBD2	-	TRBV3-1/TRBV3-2	CASSQPSGGREQFF	TGTGCCAGCAGCCAACCTAGCGGGGGGCGTGAGCAGTTCTTC
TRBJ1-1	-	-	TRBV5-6	CASSLLRAGTEAFF	TGTGCCAGCAGCTTGCTAAGGGCAGGGACTGAAGCTTTCTTT
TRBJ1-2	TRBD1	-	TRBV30	CAWSRDRANSNYGYTF	TGTGCCTGGAGCCGGGACAGGGCCAACTCTAACTATGGCTACACCTTC
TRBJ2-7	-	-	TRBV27	CASSLWPSVGGEQYF	TGTGCCAGCAGTTTATGGCCCTCAGTCGGGGGTGAGCAGTACTTC
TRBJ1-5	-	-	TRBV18	CASSPNRHSNQPQHF	TGTGCCAGCTCACCGAACAGACATAGCAATCAGCCCCAGCATTTT
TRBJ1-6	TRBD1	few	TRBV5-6	CASSTRDRGRSPLHF	TGTGCCAGCAGCACGCGGGACAGGGGGCGTTCACCCCTCCACTTT
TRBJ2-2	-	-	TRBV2	CASSTGPTGELFF	TGTGCCAGCAGTACGGGTCCTACCGGGGAGCTGTTTTTT
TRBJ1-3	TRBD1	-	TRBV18	CASSPDGTGSLARNTIYF	TGTGCCAGCTCACCCGACGGGACAGGCTCGCTAGCGAGAAACACCATATATTTT
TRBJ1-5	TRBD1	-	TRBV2	CASSPGTGSQPQHF	TGTGCCAGCAGCCCCGGGACAGGGAGTCAGCCCCAGCATTTT
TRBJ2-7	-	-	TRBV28	CASSLAHRFGTSSTQYF	TGTGCCAGCAGCTTAGCCCACAGGTTTGGAACGAGCAGTACGCAGTACTTC
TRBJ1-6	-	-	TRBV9	CASSVEGSSYNSPLHF	TGTGCCAGCAGCGTAGAAGGGAGCTCCTATAATTCACCCCTCCACTTT
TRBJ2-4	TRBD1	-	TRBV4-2	CASSQDPGQHIQYF	TGTGCCAGCAGCCAAGACCCGGGACAGCACATTCAGTACTTC
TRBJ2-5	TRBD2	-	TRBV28	CASSSFTSGVKKETQYF	TGTGCCAGCAGTTCATTTACTAGCGGGGTTAAAAAAGAGACCCAGTACTTC
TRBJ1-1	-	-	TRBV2	CARGRNTEAFF	TGTGCCAGGGGCAGGAACACTGAAGCTTTCTTT
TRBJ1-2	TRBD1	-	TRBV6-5	CASNQENGQELGTF	TGTGCCAGCAACCAGGAAAACGGACAGGAATTAGGCACCTTC
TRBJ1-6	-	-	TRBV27	CASSPGLGNSPLHF	TGTGCCAGCAGCCCCGGACTGGGGAATTCACCCCTCCACTTT
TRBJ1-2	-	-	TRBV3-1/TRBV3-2	CASSQSQPIYGYTF	TGTGCCAGCAGCCAATCACAGCCTATCTATGGCTACACCTTC
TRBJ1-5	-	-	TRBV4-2	CASSQDLSSRGNQPQHF	TGTGCCAGCAGCCAAGATCTATCATCCAGGGGCAATCAGCCCCAGCATTTT
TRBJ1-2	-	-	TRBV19	CASSMASGLRGYTF	TGTGCCAGTAGTATGGCCTCCGGGTTACGTGGCTACACCTTC
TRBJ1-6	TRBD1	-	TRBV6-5	CASKMTRTGGSPLHF	TGTGCCAGCAAGATGACAAGGACAGGAGGTTCACCCCTCCACTTT
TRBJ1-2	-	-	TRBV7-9	CASSLEVGRGYGYTF	TGTGCCAGCAGCTTAGAGGTGGGGCGCGGCTATGGCTACACCTTC
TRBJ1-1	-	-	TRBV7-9	CASSLVGSGRMNTEAFF	TGTGCCAGCAGCTTAGTCGGTTCCGGGAGAATGAACACTGAAGCTTTCTTT
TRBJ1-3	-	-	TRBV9	CASSVAGGPGNTIYF	TGTGCCAGCAGCGTAGCTGGGGGCCCTGGAAACACCATATATTTT
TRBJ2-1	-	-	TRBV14	CASSQGQGYNEQFF	TGTGCCAGCAGCCAAGGTCAGGGTTACAATGAGCAGTTCTTC
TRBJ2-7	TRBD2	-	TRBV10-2	CASSGTSSFEQYF	TGCGCCAGCTCCGGGACTAGCTCGTTCGAGCAGTACTTC
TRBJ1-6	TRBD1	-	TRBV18	CASSQQGQRRNSPLHF	TGTGCCAGCTCTCAACAGGGACAGCGACGTAATTCACCCCTCCACTTT
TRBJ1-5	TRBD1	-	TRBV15	CATSPGQGAPRARQPQHF	TGTGCCACCAGCCCGGGACAGGGGGCGCCGAGGGCGAGGCAGCCCCAGCATTTT
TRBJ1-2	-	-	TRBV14	CASSRQSGTSGYTF	TGTGCCAGCAGCCGACAGTCTGGGACAAGCGGCTACACCTTC
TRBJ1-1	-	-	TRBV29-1	CSVTGQSSEAFF	TGCAGCGTGACCGGACAGTCGTCTGAAGCTTTCTTT
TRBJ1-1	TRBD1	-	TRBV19	CASAWDSNTEAFF	TGTGCCAGCGCTTGGGACAGTAACACTGAAGCTTTCTTT
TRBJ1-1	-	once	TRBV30	CAWREQGVGEAFF	TGTGCCTGGAGAGAACAGGGAGTTGGGGAAGCTTTCTTT
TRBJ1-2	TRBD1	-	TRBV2	CASSEKTTGATSGYTF	TGTGCCAGCAGCGAAAAAACCACAGGGGCCACCTCCGGCTACACCTTC